The clone carrying this TCR beta chain was counted at least ten times. Regarding time point: longitudinal time-point 3. This specimen belongs to a study of neurological immune-mediated disorders. This CDR3 is 14 amino acids long. With 0 bases removed from V and 9 bases from J, the gap between germline ends came to 13 bases. Per germline, CDR1 SGDLS and CDR2 YYNGEE. TCRdb re-derived calls from the 5' RACE reads in MiXCR, one entry per CDR3 protein. The profile shows around 97,000 distinct CDR3 sequences, 11% of them singletons. The clonotype originates from a female donor with HTLV-1-associated myelopathy (HAM/TSP). V and J are TRBV9 and TRBJ1-5, with D tentatively TRBD1 (5 bases). The sequenced material came from PBMCs. The CDR3 DNA follows: TGTGCCAGCAGCGTAGGGGGGGATCCCTGGCCCCAGCATTTT. Its protein is CASSVGGDPWPQHF.